The 8 T cell receptor beta chains listed next were all sequenced from one sample in a study of blood T cell repertoires in COVID-19. Libraries were prepared by immunoSEQ multiplex PCR; TCRdb keeps only in-frame clonotypes and omits some of them. Of approximately 190,000 clones listed, around 76% are singletons. Sequencing was performed on peripheral blood. The receptors stem from a woman aged 60-70 years with COVID-19, enrolled during active disease.

This rearrangement joins TRBV30 to TRBJ1-6, with D perhaps matching TRBD1 (6 bases). There are 16 residues in the CDR3. V gave up 0 bases and J gave up 7 bases, with 16 bases separating them. CDR1 and CDR2 from the germline V gene are GTSNPN and SVGIG (reference sequence). This chain's CDR3 is CAWSVLIGRGNSPLHF. The CDR3 region has the DNA TGTGCCTGGAGTGTATTAATCGGCAGGGGCAATTCACCCCTCCACTTT.

This chain links TRBV18 with TRBJ2-5, with a weak D call TRBD2 (7 bases). CDR3 length equals 14 residues. V was clipped by 2 bases and J by 4 bases, with 11 bases between them. Looked up from germline, CDR1 is KGHSH and CDR2 is LQKENI. The CDR3 is CASSPKGGGETQYF. For the CDR3, the DNA is TGTGCCAGCTCACCAAAGGGAGGGGGAGAGACCCAGTACTTC.

The table lists this clone with a count of one. The rearrangement uses TRBV6-5 and TRBJ2-7; TRBD2 might be the D (6 bases). CDR1 is MNHEY, CDR2 SVGAGI, per germline. V gave up 8 bases and J gave up 7 bases, with 21 bases separating them. The CDR3 loop spans 14 amino acids. The CDR3 loop is CASGVSGVPGEQYF. DNA for the CDR3: TGTGCCAGCGGGGTCTCGGGGGTCCCGGGGGAGCAGTACTTC.

The chain combines TRBV27 with TRBJ2-7; a possible D gene is TRBD2 (6 bases). V shed 5 bases and J shed 3 bases, with 11 bases lying between them. Germline V CDR1 and CDR2: MNHEY, SMNVEV (reference sequence). This CDR3 is built from 13 residues. CDR3 nucleotides: TGTGCCAGCAGTATCGGGACTGGCTACGAGCAGTACTTC. It is translated as CASSIGTGYEQYF.

This clone was counted between two and nine times. The rearrangement joins TRBV5-1 to TRBJ2-7, with 15 bases that match TRBD2. This CDR3 contains 17 residues. CDR1 and CDR2 from the germline V gene are SGHRS and YFSETQ. The J segment lost 0 bases and the V segment lost 4 bases, leaving 5 bases of the junction unmatched. The CDR3 sequence: CASSPRTSGRDSYEQYF. DNA of the CDR3: TGCGCCAGCAGCCCGAGGACTAGCGGGAGGGACTCCTACGAGCAGTACTTC.

The chain is built from TRBV5-4 and TRBJ2-3; 7 bases agree with TRBD1. V was pared by 2 bases and J by 1 base, with 4 bases of the junction left unmatched. Germline lookup yields CDR1 SGHNT and CDR2 YYREEE (reference sequence). The CDR3 extends over 15 amino acids. The CDR3 sequence: CASSFPGQRTDTQYF. The CDR3, as DNA: TGTGCCAGCAGCTTTCCGGGACAGCGCACAGATACGCAGTATTTT.

The V and J genes are TRBV19 and TRBJ1-1; weak D call: TRBD1 (6 bases). V dropped 6 bases and J dropped 2 bases, with 10 bases sitting between them. The CDR3 length is 13 residues. Germline V gene data show CDR1 as LNHDA and CDR2 as SQIVND (reference sequence). The CDR3 DNA follows: TGTGCCAGTAGAGGGACATTTAACACTGAAGCTTTCTTT. It specifies CASRGTFNTEAFF.

This clone was observed once. V usage is TRBV27 and J usage is TRBJ2-3; 9 positions match TRBD2. Germline CDR1 and CDR2: MNHEY and SMNVEV (reference sequence). Losses at the gene ends were 6 bases for V and 0 bases for J; bases not matched to a gene: 4. CDR3 size: 15 residues. The CDR3 spells CASRRGGASTDTQYF. The CDR3, as DNA: TGTGCCAGCAGACGCGGGGGGGCCAGCACAGATACGCAGTATTTT.